The clone carrying this T cell receptor (beta chain) was seen once. The source of the sample is a study of shared clonotypes between healthy human individuals. Study details: Sampling drew on donors who were a couple of women and three men aged 18 to 49.

Naive CD8 cells were CD45RO-negative, positively selected for CCR7, excluding terminally differentiated effector memory CD45RA+ cells. A deep-level run was used for the assay. Generated by immunoSEQ multiplex PCR, the TCRdb table keeps only in-frame clones and is missing some. The sample has about 2.1 million clones, 93% seen once; the top ten hold roughly 1.7%. The germline V gene has CDR1 MNHNS and CDR2 SASEGT. Between the trimmed V and J ends, which lost 3 bases and 6 bases, there was a span of 15 bases. The CDR3 runs to 14 residues. The specimen sequenced was naive CD8+ T cells from PBMCs. The genes are TRBV6-1 and TRBJ2-7, with D possibly being TRBD2 (6 bases). This clonotype was sampled from a man younger than 35 in good health. Some clones in this sample may be carry-over from other donors' samples. The CDR3 DNA reads TGTGCCAGCAGTGAGTATGAAGGGAGGAGCGAGCAGTACTTC. Translated: CASSEYEGRSEQYF.